The rows below give T cell receptor beta chains drawn from one sample of a study of T cell responses to AZD1222 COVID-19 vaccine. Only in-frame clones appear in the TCRdb table, and some are missing; sequencing was by immunoSEQ multiplex PCR. The profile shows over 150,000 clones, approximately 92% of them singletons. The sample consisted of peripheral blood, taken on day 0 of AZD1222 vaccination. Receptors originate from an adult in good health. CDR3s include the opening cysteine and the closing phenylalanine or tryptophan. A D gene is named only where the DNA matches it firmly. Size tells how often a clone was seen (once, few, many) or the class of an expanded clone, and some rows leave it out.

J | D | V | size | CDR3 | DNA
TRBJ2-3 | NA | TRBV5-1 | NA | CASSLAGVGDTQYF | TGCGCCAGCAGCTTGGCAGGGGTCGGAGATACGCAGTATTTT
TRBJ2-5 | NA | TRBV6-2/TRBV6-3 | NA | CASSYLSGASGQETQYF | TGTGCCAGCAGTTACCTTTCGGGGGCTAGCGGACAAGAGACCCAGTACTTC
TRBJ1-5 | NA | TRBV4-1 | NA | CASSQGGDQPQHF | TGCGCCAGCAGCCAAGGAGGGGATCAGCCCCAGCATTTT
TRBJ1-5 | TRBD1 | TRBV28 | few | CASSPPRGGSNQPQHF | TGTGCCAGCAGTCCCCCCAGGGGGGGAAGCAATCAGCCCCAGCATTTT
TRBJ1-3 | TRBD1 | TRBV4-3 | NA | CASSQVILRDRAFDSGNTIYF | TGCGCCAGCAGCCAAGTCATCCTCCGGGACAGGGCCTTCGACTCTGGAAACACCATATATTTT
TRBJ1-1 | NA | TRBV19 | few | CASIEGAEAFF | TGTGCCAGTATCGAAGGGGCTGAAGCTTTCTTT
TRBJ2-7 | TRBD2 | TRBV10-2 | NA | CASTGLAGGLSYEQYF | TGCGCCAGCACCGGACTAGCGGGAGGACTATCCTACGAGCAGTACTTC
TRBJ1-1 | NA | TRBV28 | NA | CASSSPGVNTEAFF | TGTGCCAGCAGTTCTCCCGGGGTGAACACTGAAGCTTTCTTT
TRBJ2-3 | NA | TRBV29-1 | NA | CSALGLSTDTQYF | TGCAGCGCCCTAGGTCTTAGCACAGATACGCAGTATTTT
TRBJ1-6 | NA | TRBV4-1 | NA | CASSPQVGGRRSPLHF | TGCGCCAGCAGCCCTCAAGTCGGGGGCCGACGGTCACCCCTCCACTTT
TRBJ2-5 | TRBD2 | TRBV19 | NA | CASSIGLAGPRGETQYF | TGTGCCAGTAGTATTGGACTAGCGGGGCCCCGGGGGGAGACCCAGTACTTC
TRBJ1-5 | NA | TRBV7-9 | NA | CASSLGSVNQPQHF | TGTGCCAGCAGCTTAGGGTCGGTGAATCAGCCCCAGCATTTT
TRBJ2-3 | NA | TRBV28 | NA | CASSLMADTDTQYF | TGTGCCAGCAGTTTAATGGCAGACACAGATACGCAGTATTTT
TRBJ1-2 | NA | TRBV18 | NA | CASSPYREEGYGYTF | TGTGCCAGCTCGCCATACAGGGAAGAGGGCTATGGCTACACCTTC
TRBJ2-1 | NA | TRBV10-3 | NA | CAISVAGGSYNEQFF | TGTGCCATCAGTGTAGCTGGCGGGTCCTACAATGAGCAGTTCTTC
TRBJ1-1 | TRBD1 | TRBV30 | NA | CAWCAGQQNTEAFF | TGTGCCTGGTGTGCGGGACAGCAGAACACTGAAGCTTTCTTT
TRBJ1-2 | TRBD1 | TRBV2 | NA | CASSEQGDYGYTF | TGTGCCAGCAGTGAGCAGGGGGACTATGGCTACACCTTC
TRBJ2-2 | NA | TRBV7-2 | NA | CASSFGTPNTGELFF | TGTGCCAGCAGCTTCGGGACTCCGAACACCGGGGAGCTGTTTTTT
TRBJ2-3 | TRBD2 | TRBV7-6 | NA | CASSRSGRGTQYF | TGTGCCAGCAGCCGGAGCGGGAGAGGAACGCAGTATTTT
TRBJ2-1 | NA | TRBV3-1/TRBV3-2 | NA | CASSPEVRSYNEQFF | TGTGCCAGCAGCCCTGAAGTTCGCTCCTACAATGAGCAGTTCTTC
TRBJ2-2 | NA | TRBV27 | NA | CASTVSDTTGELFF | TGTGCCAGCACCGTCTCGGATACCACCGGGGAGCTGTTTTTT
TRBJ2-3 | TRBD1 | TRBV28 | NA | CASSGGRGRTDTQYF | TGTGCCAGCAGTGGGGGCAGGGGGAGAACAGATACGCAGTATTTT
TRBJ2-4 | NA | TRBV10-2 | NA | CASSPRDVGIQYF | TGCGCCAGCAGCCCTAGGGATGTAGGGATTCAGTACTTC
TRBJ1-6 | NA | TRBV3-1/TRBV3-2 | NA | CASSQVEGNSPLHF | TGTGCCAGCAGCCAAGTGGAAGGGAATTCACCCCTCCACTTT
TRBJ2-7 | TRBD2 | TRBV11-2 | NA | CASSFPTSENYYEQYF | TGTGCCAGCAGTTTTCCGACTAGCGAAAATTACTACGAGCAGTACTTC